This TCR beta chain was recovered during a study of beta chain features in type 1 diabetes. Across the study: Analysis included about 110 million sorted cells drawn from all samples.

The CDR3 has 15 residues. The germline V gene encodes CDR1 SGHNT and CDR2 YYREEE (reference sequence). V lost 4 bases to trimming and J lost 0 bases, with 13 bases between them. This clone was detected a few times. TCRB transcripts that were expressed got sequenced, as all of the isolated RNA had been reverse transcribed. Libraries were prepared by immunoSEQ multiplex PCR; TCRdb keeps only in-frame clonotypes and omits some of them. The data show 350,000 to 450,000 clones, over 13% seen once. This TCR came from a woman younger than 30 in good health. The sequenced sample was naive CD4+ T cells from blood. The chain has TRBV5-4 and TRBJ1-1; possible D gene TRBD1, 5 bases. CDR3 region: CASSPAGRMNTEAFF. CDR3 in DNA: TGTGCCAGCAGCCCCGCGGGACGGATGAACACTGAAGCTTTCTTT. Looking up the rest from reference TRBV5-4 and TRBJ1-1 gives the full variable domain: ETGVTQSPTHLIKTRGQQVTLRCSSQSGHNTVSWYQQALGQGPQFIFQYYREEENGRGNFPPRFSGLQFPNYSSELNVNALELDDSALYLCASSPAGRMNTEAFFGQGTRLTVV.